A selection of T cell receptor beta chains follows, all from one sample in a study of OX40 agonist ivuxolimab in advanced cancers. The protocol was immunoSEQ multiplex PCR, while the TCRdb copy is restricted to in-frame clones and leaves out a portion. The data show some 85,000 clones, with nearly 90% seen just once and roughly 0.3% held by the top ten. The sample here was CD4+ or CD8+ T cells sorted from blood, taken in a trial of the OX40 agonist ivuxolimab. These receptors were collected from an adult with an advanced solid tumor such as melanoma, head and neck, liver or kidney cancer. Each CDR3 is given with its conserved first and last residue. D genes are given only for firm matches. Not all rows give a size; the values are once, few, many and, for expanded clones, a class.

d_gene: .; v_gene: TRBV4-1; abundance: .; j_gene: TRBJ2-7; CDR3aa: CASSQDRGVEQYF; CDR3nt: TGCGCCAGCAGCCAGGACAGAGGGGTCGAGCAGTACTTC
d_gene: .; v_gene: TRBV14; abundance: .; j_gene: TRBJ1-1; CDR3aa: CASSQHTEAFF; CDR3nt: TGTGCCAGCAGCCAGCACACTGAAGCTTTCTTT
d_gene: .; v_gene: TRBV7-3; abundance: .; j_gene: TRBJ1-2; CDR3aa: CASSSPKGYGYTF; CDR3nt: TGTGCCAGCAGCTCCCCCAAGGGCTATGGCTACACCTTC
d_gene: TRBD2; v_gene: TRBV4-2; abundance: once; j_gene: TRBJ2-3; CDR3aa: CASSRDPLVSLGGGGTDTQYF; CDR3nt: TGTGCCAGCAGCCGTGACCCTCTAGTATCGTTAGGTGGGGGGGGCACAGATACGCAGTATTTT
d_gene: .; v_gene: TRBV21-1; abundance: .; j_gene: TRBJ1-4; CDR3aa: CASSGQTNEKLFF; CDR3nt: TGTGCCAGCAGCGGACAGACTAATGAAAAACTGTTTTTT
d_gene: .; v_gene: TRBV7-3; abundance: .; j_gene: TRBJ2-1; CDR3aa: CASSLRGALYNEQFF; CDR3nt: TGTGCCAGCAGCTTAAGGGGGGCCCTCTACAATGAGCAGTTCTTC
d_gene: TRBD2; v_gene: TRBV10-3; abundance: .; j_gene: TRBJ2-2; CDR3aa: CAINRGGISGELFF; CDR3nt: TGTGCCATCAATCGGGGGGGTATCTCCGGGGAGCTGTTTTTT
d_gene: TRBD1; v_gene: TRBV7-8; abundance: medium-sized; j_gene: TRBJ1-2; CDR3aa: CASSVPGQGHGNGYTF; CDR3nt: TGTGCCAGCAGCGTACCGGGACAGGGGCATGGGAATGGCTACACCTTC
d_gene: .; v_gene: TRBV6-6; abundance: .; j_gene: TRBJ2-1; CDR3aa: CASSLQGNEQFF; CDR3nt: TGTGCCAGCAGTCTACAGGGCAATGAGCAGTTCTTC
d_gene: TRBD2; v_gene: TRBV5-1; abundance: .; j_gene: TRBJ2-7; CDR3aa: CASSLGGGREQYF; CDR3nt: TGCGCCAGCAGCTTGGGCGGGGGACGGGAGCAGTACTTC
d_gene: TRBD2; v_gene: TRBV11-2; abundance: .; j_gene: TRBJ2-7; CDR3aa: CASSLAGGPRREQYF; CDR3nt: TGTGCCAGCAGCTTAGCGGGGGGGCCTAGAAGGGAGCAGTACTTC
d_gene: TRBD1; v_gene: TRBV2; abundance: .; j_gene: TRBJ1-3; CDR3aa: CASSEGGLRGLGNTIYF; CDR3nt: TGTGCCAGCAGTGAAGGAGGGCTCAGGGGGCTTGGAAACACCATATATTTT
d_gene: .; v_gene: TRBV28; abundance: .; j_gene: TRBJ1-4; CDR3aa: CASSLGGEKLFF; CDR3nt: TGTGCCAGCAGTTTGGGTGGCGAAAAACTGTTTTTT
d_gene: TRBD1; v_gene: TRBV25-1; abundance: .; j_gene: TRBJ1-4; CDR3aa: CASGYATGGGEKLFF; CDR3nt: TGTGCCAGCGGATACGCGACAGGGGGAGGTGAAAAACTGTTTTTT
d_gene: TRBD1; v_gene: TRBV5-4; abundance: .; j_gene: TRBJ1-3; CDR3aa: CASSLGAGTGEGGAGNTIYF; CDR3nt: TGTGCCAGCAGCTTGGGAGCCGGGACAGGGGAGGGTGGTGCTGGAAACACCATATATTTT
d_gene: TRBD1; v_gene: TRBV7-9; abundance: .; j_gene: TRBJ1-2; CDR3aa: CASSPSTGGSGYTF; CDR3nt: TGTGCCAGCAGCCCATCGACAGGGGGCAGTGGCTACACCTTC
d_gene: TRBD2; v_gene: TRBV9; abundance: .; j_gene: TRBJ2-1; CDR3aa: CASSPPLAGENNEQFF; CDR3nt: TGTGCCAGCAGCCCTCCCCTAGCGGGGGAGAACAATGAGCAGTTCTTC
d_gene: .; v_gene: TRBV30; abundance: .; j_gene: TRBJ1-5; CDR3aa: CAWSVDSNQPQHF; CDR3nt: TGTGCCTGGAGTGTAGACAGCAATCAGCCCCAGCATTTT
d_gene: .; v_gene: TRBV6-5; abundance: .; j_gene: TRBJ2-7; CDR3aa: CASTQQGSVSYEQYF; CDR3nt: TGTGCCAGCACCCAACAGGGAAGCGTTTCCTACGAGCAGTACTTC
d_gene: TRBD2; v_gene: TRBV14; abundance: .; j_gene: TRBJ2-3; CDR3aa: CASSHLLGSGGAADTQYF; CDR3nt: TGTGCCAGCAGCCACTTACTCGGGAGCGGGGGGGCCGCAGATACGCAGTATTTT
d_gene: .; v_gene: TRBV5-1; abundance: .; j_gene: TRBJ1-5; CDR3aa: CASSLGVDSNQPQHF; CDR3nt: TGCGCCAGCAGCTTGGGCGTCGATAGCAATCAGCCCCAGCATTTT
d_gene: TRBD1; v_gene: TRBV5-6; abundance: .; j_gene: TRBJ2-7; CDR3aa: CASSYLGTGDGEQYF; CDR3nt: TGTGCCAGCAGTTACCTCGGGACAGGGGATGGCGAGCAGTACTTC
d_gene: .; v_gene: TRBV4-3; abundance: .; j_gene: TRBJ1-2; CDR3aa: CASSQERRTGYTF; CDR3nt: TGCGCCAGCAGCCAAGAACGGCGGACTGGCTACACCTTC
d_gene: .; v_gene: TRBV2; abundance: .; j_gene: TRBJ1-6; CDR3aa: CASKAVPYNSPLHF; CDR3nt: TGTGCCAGCAAGGCGGTCCCCTATAATTCACCCCTCCACTTT
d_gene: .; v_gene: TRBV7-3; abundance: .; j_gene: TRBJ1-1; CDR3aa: CASSLQGGNTEAFF; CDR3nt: TGTGCCAGCAGCTTACAGGGAGGGAACACTGAAGCTTTCTTT
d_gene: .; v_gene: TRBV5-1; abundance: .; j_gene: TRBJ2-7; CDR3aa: CASSDRPSYEQYF; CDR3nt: TGCGCCAGTTCAGACAGGCCGTCCTACGAGCAGTACTTC
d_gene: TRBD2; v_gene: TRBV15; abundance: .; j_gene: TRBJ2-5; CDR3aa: CATSRTRLLAGDGAETQYF; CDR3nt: TGTGCCACCAGCAGAACACGATTACTAGCGGGGGACGGGGCAGAGACCCAGTACTTC
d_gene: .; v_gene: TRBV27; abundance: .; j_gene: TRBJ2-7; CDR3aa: CASSLAGSYEQYF; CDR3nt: TGCGCCAGCAGTTTGGCGGGATCCTACGAGCAGTACTTC
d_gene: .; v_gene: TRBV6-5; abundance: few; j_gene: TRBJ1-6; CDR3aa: CASSYRGSSPLHF; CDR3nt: TGTGCCAGCAGTTACAGGGGTAGTTCACCCCTCCACTTT
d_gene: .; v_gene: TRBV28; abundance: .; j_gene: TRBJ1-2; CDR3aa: CASSSRKGYTF; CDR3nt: TGTGCCAGCAGTTCCCGAAAGGGCTACACCTTC
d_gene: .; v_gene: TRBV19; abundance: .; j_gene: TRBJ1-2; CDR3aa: CASSPDQTYGYTF; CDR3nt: TGTGCCAGTAGCCCCGACCAGACCTATGGCTACACCTTC
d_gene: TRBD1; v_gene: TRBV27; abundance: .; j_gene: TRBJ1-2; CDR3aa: CATSRAGGNYGYTF; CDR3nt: TGTGCCACCTCCAGGGCAGGGGGTAACTATGGCTACACCTTC
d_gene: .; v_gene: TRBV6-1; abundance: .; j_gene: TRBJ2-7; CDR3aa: CASSEAGPGLGEQYF; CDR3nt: TGTGCCAGCAGTGAAGCGGGGCCAGGTTTGGGAGAGCAGTACTTC
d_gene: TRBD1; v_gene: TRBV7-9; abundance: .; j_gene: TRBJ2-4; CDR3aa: CASSPLTGIVGKNIQYF; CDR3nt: TGTGCCAGCAGCCCCCTGACAGGGATAGTGGGCAAAAACATTCAGTACTTC
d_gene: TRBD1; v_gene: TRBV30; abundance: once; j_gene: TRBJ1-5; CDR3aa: CAWSPAGGAGQPQHF; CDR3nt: TGTGCCTGGAGTCCCGCAGGGGGCGCGGGGCAGCCCCAGCATTTT
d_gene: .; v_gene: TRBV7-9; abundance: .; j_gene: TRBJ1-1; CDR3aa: CASSGPLGAFF; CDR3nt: TGTGCCAGCAGCGGTCCTTTAGGAGCTTTCTTT
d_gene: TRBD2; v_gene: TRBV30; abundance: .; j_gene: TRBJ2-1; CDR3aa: CAWSVPLAGAWSEQFF; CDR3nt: TGTGCCTGGAGTGTACCCTTAGCGGGAGCCTGGAGTGAGCAGTTCTTC